This TCR beta chain originates from a study of CXCR3-negative and CXCR3-positive naive CD8 T cells. Whole-study results and caveats: Cryopreserved cells partially lost CXCR3 expression, and fresh PBMCs were used in most assays. Diversity proved comparably high across both naive subsets and much lower in memory CD8+ cells.

The authors made the TRB cDNA libraries by 5' RACE using UMI labels. TCRdb reprocessed the 5' RACE reads, keeping one entry per CDR3 protein, no DNA. With roughly 56,000 distinct CDR3 sequences in the sample, the ten largest clones hold approximately 0.4%. Germline CDR1 is SGHAT and CDR2 is FQNNGV. The CDR3 contains 16 residues. Phenotypically, naive CD8+ T cells corresponded to CD45RO-CCR7+CD27+CD95-. Regarding this clonotype: No antigen is known for it.

This rearrangement joins TRBV11-2 to TRBJ2-1; TCRdb lists TRBD1, though no DNA is available to test this call. Source material: naive CXCR3- CD8+ T cells from blood. The subset: CD45RO-CCR7+CD27+CD95- naive CD8+ T cells lacking CXCR3 (TNR3-). The TCR was taken from a human donor in good health. Some clones in this sample may be carry-over from other donors' samples. The CDR3 spells CASSPEAAQPLNEQFF.